These 20 T cell receptor beta chains were sequenced from one sample in a study of post-analysis software for immune sequencing data. Findings and caveats of the study: In patients, TRBV5-6, TRBV5-1 and TRBV20-1 belonged to five TRBV segments found more frequently than in controls.

The antigens of these receptors remain unknown. Prepared libraries of TCR beta cDNA carried unique molecular identifiers. TCRdb re-called the PCR reads with MiXCR, one entry per CDR3 protein. The sample lists over 300,000 distinct CDR3 sequences; around 33% were seen once. Sequencing was carried out using blood. Source of these receptors: a girl between 10 and 17 years old with multiple sclerosis.

The J gene is TRBJ1-1, the V gene TRBV12-3 or TRBV12-4; no firm D call. Trimming removed 6 bases at V and 2 bases at J, with 10 bases between. There are 13 residues in the CDR3. Here the CDR3 reads CASSVYSNTEAFF. DNA for the CDR3: TGTGCCAGCAGCGTCTACTCAAACACTGAAGCTTTCTTT.

CDR3 in amino acids: CSATTGGDYGYTF. The CDR3 nucleotides read TGCAGCGCAACCACAGGGGGCGACTATGGCTACACCTTC. The chain combines TRBV29-1 with TRBJ1-2, with TRBD1 identical over 9 bases. Germline trimming cut 7 bases from V and 3 bases from J; bases unmatched to any gene: 6. The CDR3 runs to 13 residues. The germline V gene has CDR1 SQVTM and CDR2 ANQGSEA.

A few counts support this clonotype. The chain links TRBV5-6 to TRBJ2-2, with D possibly called TRBD1 or TRBD2 (5 bases each). The CDR3 consists of 16 residues. V was cut by 4 bases and J by 8 bases, with 21 bases left in between. Per germline, CDR1 SGHDT and CDR2 YYEEEE. The CDR3 region has the DNA TGTGCCAGCAGCATCGGGACGCTCAGGCCCAAGGGGGAGCTGTTTTTT. Its protein product is CASSIGTLRPKGELFF.

This clonotype has ten or more counts. The CDR3 loop is CSVAVSYEQYF. As DNA, the CDR3 is TGCAGCGTTGCCGTGTCCTACGAGCAGTACTTC. The gene calls are TRBV29-1 and TRBJ2-7; no reliable D call. This CDR3 spans 11 amino acids. Trimming pared 4 bases from V and 1 base from J, leaving 5 bases between. The V gene's germline CDR1 is SQVTM and CDR2 ANQGSEA.

This clonotype was seen only a few times. The gene calls are TRBV20-1 and TRBJ2-7, with D perhaps TRBD2 (5 bases). Germline lookup yields CDR1 DFQATT and CDR2 SNEGSKA (reference sequence). This CDR3 has 14 amino acids. Deletions cut 6 bases from V and 0 bases from J, with 15 bases between. DNA of the CDR3: TGCAGTGCCCCGGACGGACGGGGCTCCTACGAGCAGTACTTC. It specifies CSAPDGRGSYEQYF.

The DNA for the CDR3 is TGTGCCAGCACCGCGAGGACAGGACATTCCACAGATACGCAGTATTTT. It translates to CASTARTGHSTDTQYF. The chain recombines TRBV5-6 with TRBJ2-3; 7 bases agree with TRBD1. The trim removed 6 bases at V and 2 bases at J, leaving 12 bases unmatched. This CDR3 contains 16 residues. The germline gives CDR1 SGHDT, CDR2 YYEEEE. Looking up the rest from reference TRBV5-6 and TRBJ2-3 gives the full variable domain: DAGVTQSPTHLIKTRGQQVTLRCSPKSGHDTVSWYQQALGQGPQFIFQYYEEEERQRGNFPDRFSGHQFPNYSSELNVNALLLGDSALYLCASTARTGHSTDTQYFGPGTRLTVL.

CDR3 residues: CSARDASDFSNQPQHF. Written as DNA, the CDR3 is TGCAGTGCTAGAGATGCGTCAGATTTTAGCAATCAGCCCCAGCATTTT. V gene TRBV20-1 combines with J gene TRBJ1-5; no clear D. Trimming stripped 0 bases from V and 0 bases from J, with 12 bases between. This CDR3 contains 16 residues. CDR1 is DFQATT, CDR2 SNEGSKA, per germline (reference sequence).

This clonotype has at least ten counts. CDR3 in DNA: TGCGCCAGCAGCTCTACACCCGGACGGGAATATGGCTACACCTTC. This encodes CASSSTPGREYGYTF. This chain connects TRBV5-1 to TRBJ1-2; D unclear. Trimming left V 3 bases short and J 5 bases short, with 17 bases between. The CDR3 runs to 15 residues. The germline V gene encodes CDR1 SGHRS and CDR2 YFSETQ.

This chain uses TRBV20-1 with TRBJ2-7; D possibly corresponds to TRBD1 (6 bases). Germline V gene lookup returns CDR1 DFQATT and CDR2 SNEGSKA (reference sequence). The V gene lost 7 bases and the J gene lost 5 bases, with 27 bases spanning the gap. The CDR3 consists of 16 residues. CDR3 sequence (DNA): TGCAGTGTTGTATTACAGGGAGTCAATCTGGGGAACGAGCAGTACTTC. The encoded protein is CSVVLQGVNLGNEQYF.

CDR3 amino acids: CASSPEQTGRGYTF. The CDR3 DNA reads as TGTGCCAGCAGCCCTGAACAGACAGGCCGTGGCTACACCTTC. The V gene is TRBV11-2, the J gene TRBJ1-2, with a weak D call TRBD1 (6 bases). V lost 5 bases to trimming and J lost 7 bases, with 17 bases between them. The CDR3 loop spans 14 amino acids. Germline V gene lookup returns CDR1 SGHAT and CDR2 FQNNGV.

This rearrangement joins TRBV7-3 to TRBJ2-1; 9 positions match TRBD1. Per the germline V gene, CDR1 is SGHTA and CDR2 is FQGTGA. This CDR3 has 15 residues. Losses at the gene ends were 4 bases for V and 3 bases for J; bases not matched to a gene: 4. CDR3: CASSSRDRVYNEQFF. The CDR3 region has the DNA TGTGCCAGCAGCTCCAGGGACAGGGTCTACAATGAGCAGTTCTTC.

The chain carries TRBV11-2 and TRBJ2-5; the match to TRBD2 covers 16 bases. CDR1 and CDR2 (germline): SGHAT, FQNNGV. The CDR3 runs 18 residues. With 7 bases clipped from V and 1 base from J, the junction kept 9 bases outside the gene matches. The CDR3 protein is CASTPGTSGGETQETQYF. CDR3 in DNA: TGTGCCAGCACCCCCGGGACTAGCGGGGGGGAAACCCAAGAGACCCAGTACTTC.

There are many counts of this clonotype. The rearrangement joins TRBV6-5 to TRBJ2-7; 9 bases line up with TRBD1. The length of the CDR3 is 13 residues. Looked up from germline, CDR1 is MNHEY and CDR2 is SVGAGI. The V gene end was trimmed by 6 bases and the J gene end by 3 bases; junction bases not matched to a gene: 3. CDR3 coding DNA: TGTGCCAGCAGATCGGGACAGGGCTACGAGCAGTACTTC. This translates into CASRSGQGYEQYF.

This clonotype was seen a handful of times. V is TRBV28 and J is TRBJ2-2; 9 nucleotides match TRBD1. CDR1 and CDR2 (germline): MDHEN, SYDVKM. The V segment lost 5 bases and the J segment 8 bases; nucleotides outside the gene matches: 6. The CDR3 contains 14 residues. This CDR3 reads CASSHRGRMGELFF. The CDR3, as DNA: TGTGCCAGCAGTCACAGGGGGCGCATGGGGGAGCTGTTTTTT.

The chain combines TRBV27 with TRBJ1-5; D might be TRBD1 (5 bases). Germline V gene data show CDR1 as MNHEY and CDR2 as SMNVEV (reference sequence). Trimming cost V 6 bases and J 2 bases, with 17 bases left between them. This CDR3 spans 16 amino acids. CDR3 loop: CASSPGSRGCNQPQHF. The CDR3 DNA follows: TGTGCCAGCAGCCCCGGGTCGAGGGGATGCAATCAGCCCCAGCATTTT.

This clonotype was counted only a few times. The V call is TRBV6-6, the J call TRBJ1-5; D remains ambiguous. The V gene's germline CDR1 is MNHNY and CDR2 SVGAGI (reference sequence). V lost 2 bases and J 6 bases, leaving 8 bases between the germline ends. The CDR3 is 13 residues long. For the CDR3, the DNA is TGTGCCAGCAGTTACCCGGGAGGTCAGCCCCAGCATTTT. Protein sequence: CASSYPGGQPQHF.

The CDR3, as DNA: TGTGCCGCCCACGGGACAGGGACGATTGGCTACACCTTC. Translating it yields CAAHGTGTIGYTF. The genes are TRBV10-3 and TRBJ1-2; TRBD1 matches at 9 bases. This CDR3 comprises 13 residues. From germline, CDR1 is ENHRY and CDR2 SYGVKD. Trimming cost V 11 bases and J 7 bases; bases outside gene matches: 11.

The rearrangement uses TRBV4-1 and TRBJ2-1; no clear D. Deletions cut 0 bases from V and 7 bases from J, with 7 bases between. Per germline, CDR1 MGHRA and CDR2 YSYEKL. This CDR3 is built from 13 residues. Here the CDR3 DNA reads TGCGCCAGCAGCCAAGACCCCAGAAATGAGCAGTTCTTC. Amino acid sequence: CASSQDPRNEQFF.

The chain couples TRBV29-1 to TRBJ2-1; 7 nucleotides align to TRBD1. Judging by the DNA end, TRBJ2-7 fits better; the J call may be wrong. The CDR3 length is 15 residues. CDR1 is SQVTM, CDR2 ANQGSEA, per germline. The CDR3, as DNA: TGCAGCGTTGAAGGAGGTAGGGGGCCCTACAATGAGCAGTACTTC. It codes for CSVEGGRGPYNEQYF.

This clonotype was seen a few times. The V and J genes are TRBV20-1 and TRBJ1-5; TRBD1 is a possible D gene (5 bases). Trimming stripped 6 bases from V and 7 bases from J, with 19 bases between. The germline V gene encodes CDR1 DFQATT and CDR2 SNEGSKA (reference sequence). The CDR3 runs to 14 residues. The CDR3 spells CSARGTFFKQPQHF. CDR3 DNA: TGCAGTGCCCGCGGGACCTTCTTTAAGCAGCCCCAGCATTTT.